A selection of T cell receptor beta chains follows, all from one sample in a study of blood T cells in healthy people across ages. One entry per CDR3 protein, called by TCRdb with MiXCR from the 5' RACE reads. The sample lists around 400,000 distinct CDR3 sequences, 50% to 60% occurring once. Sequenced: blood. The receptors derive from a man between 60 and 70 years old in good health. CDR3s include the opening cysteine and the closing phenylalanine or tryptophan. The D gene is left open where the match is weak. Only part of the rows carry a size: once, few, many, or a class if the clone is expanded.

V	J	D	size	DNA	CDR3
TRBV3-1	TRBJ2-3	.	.	TGTGCCAGCAGCCAACCCACAGGCCTGACAGATACGCAGTATTTT	CASSQPTGLTDTQYF
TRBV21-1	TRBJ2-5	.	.	TGTGCCAGCTGCAAGGGACAGGGTGGGCAGACCCAGTACTTC	CASCKGQGGQTQYF
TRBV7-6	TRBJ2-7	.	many	TGTGCCAGCAGCCCCCTGGACTCCTACGAGCAGTACTTC	CASSPLDSYEQYF
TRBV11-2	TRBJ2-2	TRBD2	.	TGTGCCAGCACCCGATCCAGGGGTAGCGGGAGTGGTCCGAGGACCGGGGAGCTGTTTTTT	CASTRSRGSGSGPRTGELFF
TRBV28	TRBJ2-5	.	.	TGTGCCAGCAGTTTTGGTAGCGGACCATCCCAGTACTTC	CASSFGSGPSQYF
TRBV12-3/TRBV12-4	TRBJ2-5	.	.	TGTGCCAGCACTCACGGCAGGAAAGAGACCCAGTACTTC	CASTHGRKETQYF
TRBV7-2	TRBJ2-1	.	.	TGTGCCAGCAGCCCCTCCGGGGTTAAATCCAATGAGCAGTTCTTC	CASSPSGVKSNEQFF
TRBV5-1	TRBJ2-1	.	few	TGCGCCAGCAGCTTGCGCGGAGGGACAGCCCTAACAAGCAATGAGCAGTTCTTC	CASSLRGGTALTSNEQFF
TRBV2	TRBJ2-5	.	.	TGTGCCAGCAGTGAAAGGCCCAAGCAAGAGACCCAGTACTTC	CASSERPKQETQYF
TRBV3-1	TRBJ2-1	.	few	TGTGCCAGCAGCCAAGGTGCCGTCGGTGAGCAGTTCTTC	CASSQGAVGEQFF
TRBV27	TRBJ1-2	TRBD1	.	TGTGCCAGCAGTTTCAAGGGGGCCTATGGCTACACCTTC	CASSFKGAYGYTF
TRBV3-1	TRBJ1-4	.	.	TGTGCCAGCAGCGAACAGGGTCGAGGAGGGGAAAAACTGTTTTTT	CASSEQGRGGEKLFF
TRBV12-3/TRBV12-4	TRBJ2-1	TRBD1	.	TGTGCCAGCAGCCGACGACAGGGGAACCTTTACAATGAGCAGTTCTTC	CASSRRQGNLYNEQFF
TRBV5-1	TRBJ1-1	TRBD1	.	TGCGCCAGCAGCGGGACCACAGGGGGGTATGAAGCTTTCTTT	CASSGTTGGYEAFF
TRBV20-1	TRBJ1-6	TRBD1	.	TGCAGTGCTAGTCCCACGGGACAGTCGGATTCACCCCTCCACTTT	CSASPTGQSDSPLHF
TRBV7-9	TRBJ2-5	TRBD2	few	TGTGCCAGCAGCTTAGCTCTAGCGGACCCCCAAGAGACCCAGTACTTC	CASSLALADPQETQYF
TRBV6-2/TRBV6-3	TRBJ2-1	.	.	TGTGCCAGCAGTGATCTGACGGGAGATGGGTTCAATGAGCAGTTCTTC	CASSDLTGDGFNEQFF
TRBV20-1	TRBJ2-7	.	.	TGCAGTATCCGTGGGGTCTACGAGCAGTACTTC	CSIRGVYEQYF
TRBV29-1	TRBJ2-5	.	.	TGCAGCGTTTCGACAGTTGCGGAGACCCAGTACTTC	CSVSTVAETQYF
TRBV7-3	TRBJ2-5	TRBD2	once	TGTGCCAGCAGCTTAGTGGGAGGGGTTGTTGAGACCCAGTACTTC	CASSLVGGVVETQYF
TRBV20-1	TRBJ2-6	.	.	TGCAGTGCTAGAGATGACTACTGGGGCGCCAACGTCCCGACTTTC	CSARDDYWGANVPTF
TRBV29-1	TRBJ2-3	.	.	TGCAGCGTTGAAGATGAGGGACACACAGATACGCAGTATTTT	CSVEDEGHTDTQYF